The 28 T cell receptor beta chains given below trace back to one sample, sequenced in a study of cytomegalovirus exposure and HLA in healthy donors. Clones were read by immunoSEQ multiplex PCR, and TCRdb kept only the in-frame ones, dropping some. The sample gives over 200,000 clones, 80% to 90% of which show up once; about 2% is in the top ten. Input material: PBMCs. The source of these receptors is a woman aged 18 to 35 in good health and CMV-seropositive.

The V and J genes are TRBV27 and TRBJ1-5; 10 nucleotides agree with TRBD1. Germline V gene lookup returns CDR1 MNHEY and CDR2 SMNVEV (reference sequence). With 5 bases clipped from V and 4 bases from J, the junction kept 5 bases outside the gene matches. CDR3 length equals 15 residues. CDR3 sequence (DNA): TGTGCCAGCAGTCTAAGGGGACAGGGGAATCAGCCCCAGCATTTT. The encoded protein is CASSLRGQGNQPQHF.

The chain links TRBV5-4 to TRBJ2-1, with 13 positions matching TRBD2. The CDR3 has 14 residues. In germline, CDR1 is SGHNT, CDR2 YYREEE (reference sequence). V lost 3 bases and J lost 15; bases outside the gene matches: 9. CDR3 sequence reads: CASSSRTSGSHRFF. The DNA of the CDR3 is TGTGCCAGCAGCTCCCGGACTAGCGGGAGTCACCGGTTCTTC.

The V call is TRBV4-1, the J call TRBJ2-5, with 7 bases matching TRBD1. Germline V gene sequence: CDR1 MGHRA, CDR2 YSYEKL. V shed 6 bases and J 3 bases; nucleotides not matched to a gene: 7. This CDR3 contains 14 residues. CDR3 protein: CASRDGTDEETQYF. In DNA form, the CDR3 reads TGCGCCAGCAGAGACGGGACAGACGAAGAGACCCAGTACTTC.

The CDR3 sequence is CAWSETGEAFF. In DNA, the CDR3 is TGTGCCTGGAGTGAAACAGGTGAAGCTTTCTTT. The V call is TRBV30, the J call TRBJ1-1; D is possibly TRBD1 (5 bases). V was trimmed by 1 base and J by 7 bases, leaving 7 bases between them. CDR1 and CDR2 from the germline V gene are GTSNPN and SVGIG (reference sequence). The CDR3 is made up of 11 amino acids. Full variable domain (remainder filled in from reference TRBV30 and TRBJ1-1): SQTIHQWPATLVQPVGSPLSLECTVEGTSNPNLYWYRQAAGRGLQLLFYSVGIGQISSEVPQNLSASRPQDRQFILSSKKLLLSDSGFYLCAWSETGEAFFGQGTRLTVV.

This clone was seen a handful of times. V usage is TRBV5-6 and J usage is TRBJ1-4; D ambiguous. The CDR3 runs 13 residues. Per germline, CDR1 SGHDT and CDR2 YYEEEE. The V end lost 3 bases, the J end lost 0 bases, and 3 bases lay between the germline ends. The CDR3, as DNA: TGTGCCAGCAGCTCTTCAACTAATGAAAAACTGTTTTTT. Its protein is CASSSSTNEKLFF.

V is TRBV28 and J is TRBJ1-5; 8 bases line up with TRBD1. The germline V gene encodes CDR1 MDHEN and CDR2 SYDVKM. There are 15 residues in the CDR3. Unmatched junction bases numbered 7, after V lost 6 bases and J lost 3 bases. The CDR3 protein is CASRTTDRVNQPQHF. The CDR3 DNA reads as TGTGCCAGCAGGACCACGGACAGGGTCAATCAGCCCCAGCATTTT. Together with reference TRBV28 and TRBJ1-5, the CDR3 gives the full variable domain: DVKVTQSSRYLVKRTGEKVFLECVQDMDHENMFWYRQDPGLGLRLIYFSYDVKMKEKGDIPEGYSVSREKKERFSLILESASTNQTSMYLCASRTTDRVNQPQHFGDGTRLSIL.

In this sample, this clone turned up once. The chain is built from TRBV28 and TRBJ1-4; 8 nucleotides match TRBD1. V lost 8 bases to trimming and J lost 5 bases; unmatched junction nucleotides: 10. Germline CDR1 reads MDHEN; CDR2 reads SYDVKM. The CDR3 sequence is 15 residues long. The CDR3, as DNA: TGTGCCAGCGGGACTCTTCAGGGGGCGAATGAAAAACTGTTTTTT. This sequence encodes CASGTLQGANEKLFF.

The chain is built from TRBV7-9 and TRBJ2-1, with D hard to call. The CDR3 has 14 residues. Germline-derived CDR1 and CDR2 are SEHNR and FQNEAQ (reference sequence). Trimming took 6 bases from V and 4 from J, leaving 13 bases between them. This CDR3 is CASRTPFGYNEQFF. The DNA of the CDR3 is TGTGCCAGCAGAACCCCCTTCGGTTACAATGAGCAGTTCTTC.

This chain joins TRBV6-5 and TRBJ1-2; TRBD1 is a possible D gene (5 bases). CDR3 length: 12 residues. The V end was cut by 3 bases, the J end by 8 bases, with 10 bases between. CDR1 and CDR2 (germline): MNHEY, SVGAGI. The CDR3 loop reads CASSYGGEGYTF. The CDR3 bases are TGTGCCAGCAGTTATGGAGGGGAAGGCTACACCTTC.

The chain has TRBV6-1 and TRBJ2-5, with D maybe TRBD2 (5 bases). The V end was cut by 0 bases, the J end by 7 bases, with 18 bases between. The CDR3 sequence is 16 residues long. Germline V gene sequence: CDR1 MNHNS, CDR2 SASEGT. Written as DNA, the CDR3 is TGTGCCAGCAGTGAAGCGCGGGTCGGCAGGAAGGGGACCCAGTACTTC. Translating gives CASSEARVGRKGTQYF.

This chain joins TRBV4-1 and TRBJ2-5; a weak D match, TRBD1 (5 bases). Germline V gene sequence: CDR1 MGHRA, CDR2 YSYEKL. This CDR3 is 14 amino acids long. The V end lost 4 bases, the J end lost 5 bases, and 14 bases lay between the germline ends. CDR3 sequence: CASSPGQIRETQYF. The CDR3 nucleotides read TGCGCCAGCAGCCCAGGACAAATTCGGGAGACCCAGTACTTC.

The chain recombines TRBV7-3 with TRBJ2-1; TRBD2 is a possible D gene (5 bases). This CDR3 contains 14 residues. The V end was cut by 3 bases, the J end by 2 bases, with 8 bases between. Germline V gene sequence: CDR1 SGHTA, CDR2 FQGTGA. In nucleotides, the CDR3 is TGTGCCAGCAGCTTTAGCGCACCCTACAATGAGCAGTTCTTC. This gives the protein CASSFSAPYNEQFF. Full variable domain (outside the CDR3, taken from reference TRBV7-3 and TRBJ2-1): GAGVSQTPSNKVTEKGKYVELRCDPISGHTALYWYRQSLGQGPEFLIYFQGTGAADDSGLPNDRFFAVRPEGSVSTLKIQRTERGDSAVYLCASSFSAPYNEQFFGPGTRLTVL.

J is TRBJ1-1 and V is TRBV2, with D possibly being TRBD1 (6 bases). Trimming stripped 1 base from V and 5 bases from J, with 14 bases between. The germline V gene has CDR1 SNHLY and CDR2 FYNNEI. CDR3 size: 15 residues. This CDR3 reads CASSEGLGATTEAFF. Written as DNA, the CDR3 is TGTGCCAGCAGTGAAGGGCTGGGGGCGACAACTGAAGCTTTCTTT.

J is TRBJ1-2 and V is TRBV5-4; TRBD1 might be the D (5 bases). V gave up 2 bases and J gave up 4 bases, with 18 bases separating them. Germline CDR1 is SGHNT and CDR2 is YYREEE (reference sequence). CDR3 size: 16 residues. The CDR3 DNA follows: TGTGCCAGCAGCTTAACCAGGGCCCAAGTCGGCTATGGCTACACCTTC. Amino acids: CASSLTRAQVGYGYTF.

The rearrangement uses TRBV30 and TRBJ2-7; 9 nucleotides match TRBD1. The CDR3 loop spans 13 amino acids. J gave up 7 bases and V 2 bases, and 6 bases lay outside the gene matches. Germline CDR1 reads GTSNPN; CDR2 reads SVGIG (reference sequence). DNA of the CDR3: TGTGCCTGGAGTTGGGACAGGGTGGGGGAGCAGTACTTC. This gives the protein CAWSWDRVGEQYF.

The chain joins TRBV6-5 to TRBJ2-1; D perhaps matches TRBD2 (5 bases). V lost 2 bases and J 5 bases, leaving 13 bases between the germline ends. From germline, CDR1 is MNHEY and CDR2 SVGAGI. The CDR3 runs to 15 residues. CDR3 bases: TGTGCCAGCAGTTACCCTTCGGGAATCAACAATGAGCAGTTCTTC. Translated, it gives CASSYPSGINNEQFF.

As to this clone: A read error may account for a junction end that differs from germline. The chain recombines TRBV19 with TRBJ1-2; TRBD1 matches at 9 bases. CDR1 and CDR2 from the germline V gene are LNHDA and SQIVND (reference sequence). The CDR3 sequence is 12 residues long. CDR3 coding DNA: TGTGCCAGTAGTATGGATTGGGACAGGGAATACTTC. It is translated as CASSMDWDREYF.

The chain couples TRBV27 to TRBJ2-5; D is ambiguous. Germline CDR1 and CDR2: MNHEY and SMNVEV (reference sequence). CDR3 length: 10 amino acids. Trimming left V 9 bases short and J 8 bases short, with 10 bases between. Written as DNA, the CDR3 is TGTGCCAGTTGTCCGCTAACCCAGTACTTC. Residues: CASCPLTQYF.

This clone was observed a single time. This chain's CDR3 is CSVGGLGSYEQYF. In nucleotides, the CDR3 is TGCAGCGTTGGCGGACTGGGCTCCTACGAGCAGTACTTC. The V and J genes are TRBV29-1 and TRBJ2-7; TRBD2 is a possible D gene (5 bases). V lost 4 bases, J lost 0 bases, and 10 bases lay in between. The CDR3 consists of 13 residues. In germline, CDR1 is SQVTM, CDR2 ANQGSEA.

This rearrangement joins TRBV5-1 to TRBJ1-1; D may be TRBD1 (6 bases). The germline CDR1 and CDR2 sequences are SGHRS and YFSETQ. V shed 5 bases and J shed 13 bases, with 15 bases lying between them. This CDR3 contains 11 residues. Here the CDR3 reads CASRSDSGVFF. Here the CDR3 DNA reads TGCGCCAGCAGATCGGACAGCGGGGTTTTCTTT.

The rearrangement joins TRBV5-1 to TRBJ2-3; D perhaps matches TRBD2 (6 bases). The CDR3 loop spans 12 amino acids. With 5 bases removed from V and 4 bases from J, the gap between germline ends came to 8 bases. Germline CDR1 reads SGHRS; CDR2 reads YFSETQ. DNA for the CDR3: TGCGCCAGCAGGGGGGGAGCAGATACGCAGTATTTT. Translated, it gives CASRGGADTQYF.

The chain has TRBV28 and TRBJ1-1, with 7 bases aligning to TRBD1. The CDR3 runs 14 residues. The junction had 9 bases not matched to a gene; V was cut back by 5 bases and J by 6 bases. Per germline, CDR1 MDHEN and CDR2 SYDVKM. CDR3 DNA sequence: TGTGCCAGCAGTCCGACAGGGTTGGGTTCTGAAGCTTTCTTT. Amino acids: CASSPTGLGSEAFF.

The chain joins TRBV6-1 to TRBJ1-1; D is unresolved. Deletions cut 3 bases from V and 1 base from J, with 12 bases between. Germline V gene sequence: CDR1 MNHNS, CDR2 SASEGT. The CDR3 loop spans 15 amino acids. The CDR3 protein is CASSDPFTGNTEAFF. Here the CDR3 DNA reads TGTGCCAGCAGTGACCCCTTTACTGGGAACACTGAAGCTTTCTTT.

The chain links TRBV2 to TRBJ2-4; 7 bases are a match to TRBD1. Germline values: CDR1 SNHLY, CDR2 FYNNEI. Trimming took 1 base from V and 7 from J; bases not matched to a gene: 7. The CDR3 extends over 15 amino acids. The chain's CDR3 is CASSEGRGQPNIQYF. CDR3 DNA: TGTGCCAGCAGTGAAGGTAGGGGACAGCCGAACATTCAGTACTTC.

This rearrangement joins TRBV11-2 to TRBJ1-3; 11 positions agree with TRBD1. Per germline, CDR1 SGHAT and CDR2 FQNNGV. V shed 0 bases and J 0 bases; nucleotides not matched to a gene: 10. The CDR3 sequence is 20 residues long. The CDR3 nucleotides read TGTGCCAGCAGCTTAGAATTGGGGACAGGGGGACTGAGCTCTGGAAACACCATATATTTT. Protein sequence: CASSLELGTGGLSSGNTIYF.

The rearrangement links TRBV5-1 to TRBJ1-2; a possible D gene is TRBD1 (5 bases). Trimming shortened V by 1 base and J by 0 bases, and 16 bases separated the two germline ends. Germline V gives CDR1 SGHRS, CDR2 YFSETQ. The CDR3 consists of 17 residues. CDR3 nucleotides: TGCGCCAGCAGCTTGACAGGATCCTCTTTAGCTAACTATGGCTACACCTTC. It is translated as CASSLTGSSLANYGYTF.

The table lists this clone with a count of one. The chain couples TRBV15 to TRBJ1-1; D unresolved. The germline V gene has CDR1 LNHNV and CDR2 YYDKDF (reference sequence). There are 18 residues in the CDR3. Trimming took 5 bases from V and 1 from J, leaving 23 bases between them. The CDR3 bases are TGTGCCACCAGCGGTACCTTCCGGGTCCTAACGCGGAACACTGAAGCTTTCTTT. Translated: CATSGTFRVLTRNTEAFF.

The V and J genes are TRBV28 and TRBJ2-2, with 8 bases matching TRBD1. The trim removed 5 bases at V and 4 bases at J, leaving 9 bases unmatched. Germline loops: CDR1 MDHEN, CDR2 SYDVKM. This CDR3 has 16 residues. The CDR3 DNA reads TGTGCCAGCAGTCCACCGCAGGGGGCTCTCACCGGGGAGCTGTTTTTT. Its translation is CASSPPQGALTGELFF. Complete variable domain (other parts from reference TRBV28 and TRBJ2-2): DVKVTQSSRYLVKRTGEKVFLECVQDMDHENMFWYRQDPGLGLRLIYFSYDVKMKEKGDIPEGYSVSREKKERFSLILESASTNQTSMYLCASSPPQGALTGELFFGEGSRLTVL.